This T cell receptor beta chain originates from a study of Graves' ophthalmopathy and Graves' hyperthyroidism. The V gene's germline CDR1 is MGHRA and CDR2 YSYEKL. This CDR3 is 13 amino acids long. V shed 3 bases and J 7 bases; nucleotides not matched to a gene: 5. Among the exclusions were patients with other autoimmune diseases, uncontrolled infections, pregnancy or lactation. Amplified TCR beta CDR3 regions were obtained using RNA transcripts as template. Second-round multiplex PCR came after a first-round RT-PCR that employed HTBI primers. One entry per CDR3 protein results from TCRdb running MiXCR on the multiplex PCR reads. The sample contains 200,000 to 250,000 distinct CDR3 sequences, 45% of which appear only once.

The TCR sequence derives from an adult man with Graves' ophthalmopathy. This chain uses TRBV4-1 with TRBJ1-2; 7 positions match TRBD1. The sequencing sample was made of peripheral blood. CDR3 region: CASSQTGLGGYTF. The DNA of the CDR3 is TGCGCCAGCAGCCAGACAGGGCTTGGTGGCTACACCTTC.